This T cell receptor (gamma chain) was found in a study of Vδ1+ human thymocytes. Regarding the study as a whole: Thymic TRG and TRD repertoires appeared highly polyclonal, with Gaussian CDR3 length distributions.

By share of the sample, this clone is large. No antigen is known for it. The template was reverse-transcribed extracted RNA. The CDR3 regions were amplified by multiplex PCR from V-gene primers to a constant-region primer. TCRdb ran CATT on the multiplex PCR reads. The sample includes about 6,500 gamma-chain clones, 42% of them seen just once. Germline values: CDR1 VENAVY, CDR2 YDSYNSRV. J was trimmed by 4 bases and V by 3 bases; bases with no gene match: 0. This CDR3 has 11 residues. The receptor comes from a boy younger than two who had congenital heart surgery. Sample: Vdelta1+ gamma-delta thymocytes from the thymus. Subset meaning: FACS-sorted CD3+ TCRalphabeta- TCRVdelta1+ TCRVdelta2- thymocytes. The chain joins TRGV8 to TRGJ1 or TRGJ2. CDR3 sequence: CATWDYYKKLF. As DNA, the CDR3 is TGTGCCACCTGGGATTATTATAAGAAACTCTTT.